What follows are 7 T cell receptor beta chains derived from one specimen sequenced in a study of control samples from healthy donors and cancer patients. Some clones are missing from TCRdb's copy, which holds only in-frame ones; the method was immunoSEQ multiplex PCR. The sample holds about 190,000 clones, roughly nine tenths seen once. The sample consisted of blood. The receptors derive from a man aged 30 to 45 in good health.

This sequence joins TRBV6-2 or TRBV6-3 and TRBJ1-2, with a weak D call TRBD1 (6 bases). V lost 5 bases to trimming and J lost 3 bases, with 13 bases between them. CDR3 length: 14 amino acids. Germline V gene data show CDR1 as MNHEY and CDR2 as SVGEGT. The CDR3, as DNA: TGTGCCAGCAGTGATCCGGGACAACACTATGGCTACACCTTC. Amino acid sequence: CASSDPGQHYGYTF.

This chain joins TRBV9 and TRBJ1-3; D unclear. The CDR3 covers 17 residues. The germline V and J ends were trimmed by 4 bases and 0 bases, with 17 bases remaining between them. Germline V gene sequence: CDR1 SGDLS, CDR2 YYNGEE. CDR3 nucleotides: TGTGCCAGCAGCCCCCTCTTAGGGTCTAGCTCTGGAAACACCATATATTTT. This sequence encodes CASSPLLGSSSGNTIYF.

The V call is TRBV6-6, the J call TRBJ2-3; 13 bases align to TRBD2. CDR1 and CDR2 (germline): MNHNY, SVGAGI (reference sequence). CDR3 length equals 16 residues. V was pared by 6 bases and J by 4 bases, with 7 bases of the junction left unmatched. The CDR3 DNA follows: TGTGCCAGCAGGGGACTAGCGGGGAGGTTTGCAGATACGCAGTATTTT. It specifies CASRGLAGRFADTQYF.

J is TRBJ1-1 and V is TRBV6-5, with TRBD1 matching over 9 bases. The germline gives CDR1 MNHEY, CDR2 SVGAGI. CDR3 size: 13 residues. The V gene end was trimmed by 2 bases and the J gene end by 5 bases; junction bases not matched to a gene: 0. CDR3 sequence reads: CASSYGTGTEAFF. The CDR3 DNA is TGTGCCAGCAGTTACGGGACAGGGACTGAAGCTTTCTTT.

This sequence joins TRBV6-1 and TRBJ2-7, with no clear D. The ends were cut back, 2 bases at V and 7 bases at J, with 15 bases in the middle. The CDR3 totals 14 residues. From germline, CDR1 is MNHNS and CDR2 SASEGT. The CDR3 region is CASSERTAGGEQYF. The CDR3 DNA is TGTGCCAGCAGTGAAAGGACGGCCGGTGGGGAGCAGTACTTC.

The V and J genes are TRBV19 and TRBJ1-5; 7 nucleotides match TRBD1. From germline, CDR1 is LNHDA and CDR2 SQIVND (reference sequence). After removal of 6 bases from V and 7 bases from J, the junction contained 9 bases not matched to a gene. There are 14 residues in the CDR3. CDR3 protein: CASSETGSGQPQHF. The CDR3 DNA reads TGTGCCAGTAGCGAGACAGGGAGTGGGCAGCCCCAGCATTTT.

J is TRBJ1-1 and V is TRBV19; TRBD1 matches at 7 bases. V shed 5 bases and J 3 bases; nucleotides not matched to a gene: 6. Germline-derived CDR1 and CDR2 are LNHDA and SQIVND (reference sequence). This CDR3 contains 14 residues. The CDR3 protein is CASSPRQGHTEAFF. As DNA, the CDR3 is TGTGCCAGTAGTCCCCGACAGGGCCACACTGAAGCTTTCTTT.